This TCR beta chain was sequenced in a study of T-cell memory formation after mild COVID-19. The study, taken as a whole, reports: Contracting clones from day 15 to 85 showed balanced CD4/CD8; later expanders favored CD4+. The appearance of some responding clones in pre-infection memory suggested that cross-reactive memory joined. Mostly located in CM and EM were contracting CD4+ clones, with contracting CD8+ clones located in EMRA.

This CDR3 contains 12 residues. In germline, CDR1 is SGHVS, CDR2 FNYEAQ. V shed 5 bases and J 8 bases; nucleotides not matched to a gene: 5. 5'RACE, which relied on constant-segment primers, yielded TCR alpha and TCR beta cDNA libraries carrying sample barcodes and UMIs. One entry per CDR3 protein results from TCRdb running MiXCR on the 5' RACE reads. The table records hundreds of thousands of distinct CDR3 sequences, less than 25% of them present only once. This clonotype has just a few counts. Its specificity is unknown. This sequence was found in an adult woman who had mild COVID-19 (a few samples of this study predate the infection). Cell type and time point are not known. The sequencing sample was made of PBMCs or a T cell subset sorted from them (not recorded which). V usage is TRBV7-6 and J usage is TRBJ1-2; 7 bases align to TRBD1. The CDR3 DNA reads TGTGCCAGCAGCGAAGACAGGGAGGGCTACACCTTC. Translated, it gives CASSEDREGYTF.